A selection of T cell receptor beta chains follows, all from one sample in a study of shared clonotypes between healthy human individuals. The data were produced by immunoSEQ multiplex PCR, yet TCRdb's version contains in-frame clones alone and is incomplete. The data show 2 million to 3 million clones, 93% seen once. Sequencing used naive CD4+ T cells from PBMCs. The receptors stem from a man between 18 and 35 years old in good health. Some clones in this sample may be carry-over from other donors' samples. The CDR3 runs from the conserved cysteine through the conserved F or W. Fields, in order: V gene, CDR3 length, J gene, CDR3 protein.

V: TRBV2
length: 14
J: TRBJ1-5
CDR3: CASSEGLINQPQHF

V: TRBV25-1
length: 13
J: TRBJ2-1
CDR3: CASSDTAANEQFF

V: TRBV14
length: 16
J: TRBJ2-6
CDR3: CASSRGRSSGANVLTF

V: TRBV7-2
length: 15
J: TRBJ2-1
CDR3: CASSLDQGAYNEQFF

V: TRBV20-1
length: 10
J: TRBJ1-1
CDR3: CSALGVSAFF

V: TRBV25-1
length: 15
J: TRBJ1-2
CDR3: CASSEFERGNYGYTF

V: TRBV4-1
length: 16
J: TRBJ2-3
CDR3: CASSQGVALGTDTQYF

V: TRBV5-1
length: 15
J: TRBJ2-3
CDR3: CASSSEIQPGDTQYF

V: TRBV6-5
length: 16
J: TRBJ1-2
CDR3: CASSYYRLGLLDGYTF

V: TRBV28
length: 16
J: TRBJ1-1
CDR3: CASITNGTPGRTEAFF

V: TRBV5-1
length: 14
J: TRBJ2-1
CDR3: CASSLDLGGDEQFF

V: TRBV7-3
length: 14
J: TRBJ2-3
CDR3: CASSLNLGADTQYF

V: TRBV2
length: 16
J: TRBJ2-1
CDR3: CASSESGTGLYNEQFF

V: TRBV5-1
length: 13
J: TRBJ2-7
CDR3: CASSRSESYEQYF

V: TRBV5-4
length: 14
J: TRBJ2-1
CDR3: CASTPAGNNNEQFF

V: TRBV7-2
length: 19
J: TRBJ2-5
CDR3: CASSFFQAVLAGVGETQYF

V: TRBV27
length: 15
J: TRBJ1-2
CDR3: CASSLDGTRNYGYTF

V: TRBV9
length: 14
J: TRBJ2-7
CDR3: CASTPGLAIYEQYF

V: TRBV5-1
length: 14
J: TRBJ1-2
CDR3: CASSADRVYGGYTF

V: TRBV28
length: 12
J: TRBJ1-2
CDR3: CASSFWRYGYTF

V: TRBV6-6
length: 15
J: TRBJ1-5
CDR3: CASSFPRGFNQPQHF

V: TRBV28
length: 16
J: TRBJ2-2
CDR3: CASSFRGLQNTGELFF

V: TRBV28
length: 12
J: TRBJ2-1
CDR3: CASSYRGYEQFF

V: TRBV9
length: 13
J: TRBJ2-5
CDR3: CASSVAGQETQYF

V: TRBV4-3
length: 14
J: TRBJ2-5
CDR3: CASSKTTGIETQYF

V: TRBV21-1
length: 15
J: TRBJ2-7
CDR3: CASNPPGQGTNEQYF

V: TRBV27
length: 13
J: TRBJ2-7
CDR3: CASSLYGSYEQYF

V: TRBV5-4
length: 14
J: TRBJ2-2
CDR3: CASSPGLHTGELFF

V: TRBV18
length: 13
J: TRBJ1-1
CDR3: CASPPFLNTEAFF

V: TRBV4-2
length: 17
J: TRBJ2-5
CDR3: CASSPSPVTRVPDAQYF

V: TRBV6-5
length: 15
J: TRBJ1-3
CDR3: CASRIWEGPGNTIYF

V: TRBV2
length: 13
J: TRBJ1-1
CDR3: CASIIQVNTEAFF

V: TRBV28
length: 18
J: TRBJ2-5
CDR3: CASSFSQGTEGLRETQYF

V: TRBV27
length: 12
J: TRBJ2-2
CDR3: CASSLRGGELFF

V: TRBV4-3
length: 15
J: TRBJ2-5
CDR3: CASSQGTGGQETQYF

V: TRBV7-9
length: 14
J: TRBJ2-5
CDR3: CASSSGQNQETQYF

V: TRBV28
length: 12
J: TRBJ2-7
CDR3: CASERVPYEQYF

V: TRBV5-1
length: 16
J: TRBJ2-2
CDR3: CASRPPGTANTGELFF

V: TRBV11-2
length: 14
J: TRBJ2-7
CDR3: CASSLVRSSYEQYF

V: TRBV5-5
length: 15
J: TRBJ1-2
CDR3: CASSPPGQGGYGYTF

V: TRBV7-9
length: 15
J: TRBJ2-7
CDR3: CASSPVDRAFHEQYF

V: TRBV5-1
length: 15
J: TRBJ2-7
CDR3: CASSSGQKDPYEQYF

V: TRBV27
length: 13
J: TRBJ1-5
CDR3: CASGIKPNQPQHF

V: TRBV5-1
length: 14
J: TRBJ2-3
CDR3: CASSPDSFTDTQYF

V: TRBV5-1
length: 15
J: TRBJ1-2
CDR3: CASSPDRQSNYGYTF

V: TRBV4-1
length: 17
J: TRBJ2-1
CDR3: CASSQFLTSGRANEQFF

V: TRBV2
length: 14
J: TRBJ2-7
CDR3: CASARQGTIYEQYF

V: TRBV5-1
length: 14
J: TRBJ1-1
CDR3: CASSPLTGDTEAFF